The rows below give T cell receptor beta chains drawn from one sample of a study of shared clonotypes between healthy human individuals. Libraries were prepared by immunoSEQ multiplex PCR; TCRdb keeps only in-frame clonotypes and omits some of them. The profile shows roughly 2,500,000 clones, roughly 93% of them singletons. The sequencing input was naive CD4+ T cells from PBMCs. The receptors here all came from a young man in good health. Some clones in this sample may be carry-over from other donors' samples. The CDR3 runs from the conserved cysteine through the conserved F or W. A D gene is named only where the DNA matches it firmly. The size of a clone is reported for some rows only, either as once, few or many, or as a class for expanded clones.

V gene	D gene	J gene	clone size	CDR3 DNA	CDR3 protein
TRBV5-5	.	TRBJ1-2	.	TGTGCCAGCAGCTTGGGGTCTCAGGCGAACTATGGCTACACCTTC	CASSLGSQANYGYTF
TRBV15	.	TRBJ1-1	.	TGTGCCACCAGCAGAGGGGACTTGACAGCTCGGAGCACTGAAGCTTTCTTT	CATSRGDLTARSTEAFF
TRBV28	TRBD2	TRBJ2-1	.	TGTGCCAGCAGTGTAGCGGGAGGGCCCAATGAGCAGTTCTTC	CASSVAGGPNEQFF
TRBV7-2	TRBD2	TRBJ2-7	.	TGTGCCAGCAGCTTGTTCAAAGCGAGGCTAGCGGTGCAGTACTTC	CASSLFKARLAVQYF
TRBV28	.	TRBJ2-7	.	TGTGCCAGCAGTACCCCCCACCCGAGCTCCTACGAGCAGTACTTC	CASSTPHPSSYEQYF
TRBV2	TRBD1	TRBJ1-6	.	TGTGCCAGCACCCCGAGGGACAGGGGTAATTCACCCCTCCACTTT	CASTPRDRGNSPLHF
TRBV7-9	TRBD1	TRBJ2-1	.	TGTGCCAGCAGCCACCGGGACAGGGGATTCAATGAGCAGTTCTTC	CASSHRDRGFNEQFF
TRBV6-6	TRBD1	TRBJ1-2	.	TGTGCCAGCAGTCCGGCCGGGACAGGGGGAACCTACACCTTC	CASSPAGTGGTYTF
TRBV5-1	TRBD2	TRBJ2-5	once	TGCGCCAGCAGCTCACTAGCGGGAGTGGAGACCCAGTACTTC	CASSSLAGVETQYF
TRBV2	.	TRBJ2-7	.	TGTGCCAGCAGAGACGACAGCTACGAGCAGTACTTC	CASRDDSYEQYF
TRBV7-2	.	TRBJ1-4	.	TGTGCCAGCAGCTTAGGGCTGGAGGGGCAGCGAGGGTCAAAATTGTTTTTT	CASSLGLEGQRGSKLFF
TRBV15	.	TRBJ2-5	.	TGTGCCACCAGCAGAGACCGCCTGGGCCAGGGGACCCAGTACTTC	CATSRDRLGQGTQYF
TRBV28	TRBD2	TRBJ2-1	once	TGTGCCAGCAGGACTAGCGGGTTGAATGAGCAGTTCTTC	CASRTSGLNEQFF
TRBV28	TRBD2	TRBJ2-7	.	TGTGCCAGCAGTTCTCTAGCGGGACATTCCTACGAGCAGTACTTC	CASSSLAGHSYEQYF
TRBV7-2	.	TRBJ2-3	.	TGTGCCAGCAGCTTAGACCGGGAGTCCACAGATACGCAGTATTTT	CASSLDRESTDTQYF
TRBV5-1	TRBD2	TRBJ2-7	.	TGCGCCAGCAGCCGGGGACTAGCGGGAGCCTACGAGCAGTACTTC	CASSRGLAGAYEQYF
TRBV6-5	TRBD1	TRBJ1-1	.	TGTGCCAGCAGACAAAACAGGGGGATGAACACTGAAGCTTTCTTT	CASRQNRGMNTEAFF
TRBV7-6	TRBD2	TRBJ2-1	.	TGTGCCAGCAGACTGAGCGGGAGCTCCTACAATGAGCAGTTCTTC	CASRLSGSSYNEQFF
TRBV19	.	TRBJ1-1	.	TGTGCCAGTAGGCCTGGGGCAGGGGCGTCTCGAGGGAACACTGAAGCTTTCTTT	CASRPGAGASRGNTEAFF
TRBV7-9	TRBD2	TRBJ2-1	.	TGTGCCAGCAGCTTCAGGCTAGCGGATTCCTACAATGAGCAGTTCTTC	CASSFRLADSYNEQFF
TRBV4-2	.	TRBJ1-5	.	TGTGCCAGCAGCCAAGATCCGCGCCAGGGGCTTAAGCCCCAGCATTTT	CASSQDPRQGLKPQHF
TRBV2	.	TRBJ2-5	few	TGTGCCATCCATGGCGGCCTCCCTGGGGAGACCCAGTACTTC	CAIHGGLPGETQYF
TRBV9	TRBD1	TRBJ2-5	.	TGTGCCAGCAGCCATTACCGGGACAGCCAAGAGACCCAGTACTTC	CASSHYRDSQETQYF
TRBV14	.	TRBJ2-5	.	TGTGCCAGCAGCCGTTTAGCGGAAGAGACCCAGTACTTC	CASSRLAEETQYF
TRBV5-4	TRBD1	TRBJ1-3	many	TGTGCCAGCAGCTTGGGAGGGGGCAACTCTGGAAACACCATATATTTT	CASSLGGGNSGNTIYF
TRBV2	TRBD1	TRBJ2-4	.	TGTGCCAGCAGCAGAACCGGGACAGCGGTGGGTGGTATAGCCAAAAACATTCAGTACTTC	CASSRTGTAVGGIAKNIQYF